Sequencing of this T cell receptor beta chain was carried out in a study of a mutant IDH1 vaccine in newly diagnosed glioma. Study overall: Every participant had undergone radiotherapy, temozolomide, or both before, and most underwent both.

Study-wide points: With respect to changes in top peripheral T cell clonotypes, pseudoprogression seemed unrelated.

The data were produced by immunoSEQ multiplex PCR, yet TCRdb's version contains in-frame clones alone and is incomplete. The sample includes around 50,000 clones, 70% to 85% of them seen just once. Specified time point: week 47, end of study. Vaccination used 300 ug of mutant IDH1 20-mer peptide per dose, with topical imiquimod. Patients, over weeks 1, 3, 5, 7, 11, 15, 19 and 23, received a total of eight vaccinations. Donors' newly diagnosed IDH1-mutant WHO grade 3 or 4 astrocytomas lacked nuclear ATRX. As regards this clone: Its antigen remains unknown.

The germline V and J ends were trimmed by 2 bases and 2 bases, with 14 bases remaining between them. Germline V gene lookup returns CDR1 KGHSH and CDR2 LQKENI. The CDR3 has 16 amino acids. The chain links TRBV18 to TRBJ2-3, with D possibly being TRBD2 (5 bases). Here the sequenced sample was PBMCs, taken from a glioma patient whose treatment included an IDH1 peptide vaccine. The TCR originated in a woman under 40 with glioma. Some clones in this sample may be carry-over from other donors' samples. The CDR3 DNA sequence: TGTGCCAGCTCACCATCCCGGAGGTGGGACACAGATACGCAGTATTTT. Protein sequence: CASSPSRRWDTDTQYF.